Sequencing of this T cell receptor (beta chain) was carried out in a study of vaccination and CD4 T cells after COVID-19. Across the study: Those taking part got two shots of either the BNT162b2 or the mRNA-1273 vaccine.

Sequencing of cultured CD4+ T cell DNA used the Oncomine TCR Beta short-read assay. TCRdb used MiXCR to reprocess the PCR reads, holding one entry per CDR3 protein. Among 15,000 to 20,000 distinct CDR3 sequences listed, more than 45% were seen once. This clonotype has just a few counts. What it binds is not known. As to treatment: roughly ten-day PBMC culture with coronavirus spike peptide pools or control peptides (ViraFEST assay). Peptide pools at approximately 10 ug/ml and IL-2 at about 9.6 IU/ml were added to cultures of a few million PBMCs per well. Study-level results: Spike mono-reactivity was shown by 304 of 307 vaccine-specific clones in convalescent patients.

V lost 8 bases to trimming and J lost 2 bases, with 14 bases between them. The CDR3 has 14 amino acids. Germline values: CDR1 SEHNR, CDR2 FQNEAQ (reference sequence). The sample taken for sequencing was CD4+ T cells from blood, cultured in vitro. This receptor was taken from a human donor who had recovered from COVID-19. The chain employs TRBV7-9 and TRBJ2-3; TRBD1 is a possible D gene (5 bases). The DNA for the CDR3 is TGTGCCAGCGGTCAAGGGGTGGCCACAGATACGCAGTATTTT. This sequence encodes CASGQGVATDTQYF.